The 24 T cell receptor beta chains reported below all come from one sample, sequenced in a study of blood T cell repertoires in COVID-19. Profiled with immunoSEQ multiplex PCR; TCRdb holds only in-frame clones, not every one. This table has about 59,000 clones, less than 80% appearing once. Specimen: peripheral blood. All receptors come from a human donor in a cohort sampled during active COVID-19.

This CDR3 reads CASRIQGGNTIYF. The CDR3 DNA sequence: TGTGCCAGCAGAATACAGGGGGGAAACACCATATATTTT. V usage is TRBV28 and J usage is TRBJ1-3; 7 positions match TRBD1. J was trimmed by 4 bases and V by 6 bases; bases with no gene match: 3. The CDR3 has 13 residues. Germline-derived CDR1 and CDR2 are MDHEN and SYDVKM.

The J gene is TRBJ2-5, the V gene TRBV18, with 7 bases lining up with TRBD1. J was trimmed by 7 bases and V by 4 bases; bases with no gene match: 6. Looked up from germline, CDR1 is KGHSH and CDR2 is LQKENI. CDR3 size: 13 residues. The CDR3 is CASSLGDRRTQYF. The CDR3 nucleotides read TGTGCCAGCTCACTAGGGGACAGACGGACCCAGTACTTC.

The chain carries TRBV5-6 and TRBJ1-3; D ambiguous. CDR1 SGHDT and CDR2 YYEEEE come from the germline V gene. The CDR3 length is 18 residues. The V gene lost 4 bases and the J gene lost 0 bases, with 20 bases spanning the gap. This CDR3 reads CASSKLVPTLSSGNTIYF. The CDR3 DNA reads as TGTGCCAGCAGCAAACTAGTCCCCACCTTGAGCTCTGGAAACACCATATATTTT.

The chain couples TRBV7-9 to TRBJ1-4, with TRBD1 matching over 8 bases. The CDR3 spans 13 residues. Losses at the gene ends were 8 bases for V and 8 bases for J; bases not matched to a gene: 7. CDR1 is SEHNR and CDR2 is FQNEAQ in the germline V gene (reference sequence). CDR3 DNA: TGTGCCAGCCAGGAGCAGGGGGCGGAAAAACTGTTTTTT. This encodes CASQEQGAEKLFF.

The chain carries TRBV4-3 and TRBJ2-3; TRBD2 might be the D (5 bases). V was shortened by 4 bases and J by 4 bases, with 21 bases between the two germline ends. The CDR3 has 17 amino acids. In germline, CDR1 is LGHNA, CDR2 YSLEER. In DNA, the CDR3 is TGCGCCAGCAGCCGCCGACCCGGCTCCTCGGAGGCAGATACGCAGTATTTT. Its translation is CASSRRPGSSEADTQYF.

The gene calls are TRBV7-8 and TRBJ1-2; 8 bases are shared with TRBD1. CDR1 is SGHVS, CDR2 FQNEAQ, per germline. J gave up 8 bases and V 4 bases, and 12 bases lay outside the gene matches. The CDR3 consists of 15 residues. The CDR3 region has the DNA TGTGCCAGCAGCTCTACAAACAGGGGGGCAGGAGGCTACACCTTC. This sequence encodes CASSSTNRGAGGYTF.

The rearrangement uses TRBV15 and TRBJ2-7, with TRBD1 as a possible D gene (5 bases). The germline CDR1 and CDR2 sequences are LNHNV and YYDKDF (reference sequence). V lost 0 bases to trimming and J lost 6 bases, with 12 bases between them. The CDR3 extends over 14 amino acids. As DNA, the CDR3 is TGTGCCACCAGCAGAGATAAGGCCCAGGGCGAGCAGTACTTC. It specifies CATSRDKAQGEQYF. Full variable domain (rest looked up from reference TRBV15 and TRBJ2-7): DAMVIQNPRYQVTQFGKPVTLSCSQTLNHNVMYWYQQKSSQAPKLLFHYYDKDFNNEADTPDNFQSRRPNTSFCFLDIRSPGLGDTAMYLCATSRDKAQGEQYFGPGTRLTVT.

About this clone: Other DNA sequences within the sample encode an identical CDR3. The chain combines TRBV19 with TRBJ2-7, with 10 bases that match TRBD1. The CDR3 is 14 residues long. Unmatched junction bases numbered 7, after V lost 6 bases and J lost 5 bases. Germline lookup yields CDR1 LNHDA and CDR2 SQIVND (reference sequence). This chain's CDR3 is CASRDRGRSDEQYF. DNA of the CDR3: TGTGCCAGTAGAGACAGGGGGCGTAGCGACGAGCAGTACTTC. Looking up the rest from reference TRBV19 and TRBJ2-7 gives the full variable domain: DGGITQSPKYLFRKEGQNVTLSCEQNLNHDAMYWYRQDPGQGLRLIYYSQIVNDFQKGDIAEGYSVSREKKESFPLTVTSAQKNPTAFYLCASRDRGRSDEQYFGPGTRLTVT.

The CDR3 sequence: CASRGRLAGVLYSYEQYF. The CDR3 nucleotides read TGTGCCAGCAGGGGGAGACTAGCGGGTGTACTATATTCCTACGAGCAGTACTTC. The V gene is TRBV28, the J gene TRBJ2-7; TRBD2 agrees at 10 bases. The CDR3 runs 18 residues. From germline, CDR1 is MDHEN and CDR2 SYDVKM. V was pared by 6 bases and J by 1 base, with 15 bases of the junction left unmatched.

This clone was counted ten times or more. J is TRBJ1-1 and V is TRBV14, with a weak D call TRBD1 (5 bases). CDR1 SGHDN and CDR2 FVKESK come from the germline V gene. The CDR3 has 11 residues. V lost 2 bases and J 8 bases, leaving 6 bases between the germline ends. The CDR3 DNA reads TGTGCCAGCAGCCAACGGGGGGAAGCTTTCTTT. This sequence encodes CASSQRGEAFF.

This chain links TRBV7-2 with TRBJ2-7, with 8 bases lining up with TRBD1. V lost 3 bases, J lost 4 bases, and 5 bases stayed unmatched. This CDR3 comprises 14 residues. Germline lookup yields CDR1 SGHTA and CDR2 FQGNSA. In DNA, the CDR3 is TGTGCCAGCAGCTTTCGGCAGGGGGCGTACGAGCAGTACTTC. Its translation is CASSFRQGAYEQYF.

The V and J genes are TRBV7-2 and TRBJ2-4; D is possibly TRBD2 (7 bases). CDR3 length equals 15 residues. The germline V gene has CDR1 SGHTA and CDR2 FQGNSA. Trimming took off 1 base at V and 7 bases at J, with 14 bases between the two ends. CDR3 sequence: CASSLGGGAPNIQYF. The CDR3 coding sequence is TGTGCCAGCAGCTTAGGAGGGGGGGCGCCTAACATTCAGTACTTC.

The chain has TRBV20-1 and TRBJ2-7; D perhaps matches TRBD1 (6 bases). V was pared by 6 bases and J by 3 bases, with 9 bases between. Germline values: CDR1 DFQATT, CDR2 SNEGSKA (reference sequence). This CDR3 has 11 amino acids. The CDR3 DNA is TGCAGTGCGGTACAGGGCTACGAGCAGTACTTC. Amino acids: CSAVQGYEQYF.

The rearrangement uses TRBV11-3 and TRBJ2-2; the match to TRBD2 covers 8 bases. This CDR3 contains 16 residues. Germline CDR1 is SGHNT and CDR2 is YENEEA. V lost 1 base, J lost 4 bases, and 5 bases stayed unmatched. The CDR3 sequence is CASSLAGGRFTGELFF. The CDR3 region has the DNA TGTGCCAGCAGCTTAGCGGGAGGGCGCTTCACCGGGGAGCTGTTTTTT. The entire variable domain, with the rest obtained from reference TRBV11-3 and TRBJ2-2, is as follows: EAGVVQSPRYKIIEKKQPVAFWCNPISGHNTLYWYLQNLGQGPELLIRYENEEAVDDSQLPKDRFSAERLKGVDSTLKIQPAELGDSAVYLCASSLAGGRFTGELFFGEGSRLTVL.

The gene calls are TRBV4-1 and TRBJ2-1, with 15 bases aligning to TRBD2. CDR1 MGHRA and CDR2 YSYEKL come from the germline V gene. This CDR3 spans 19 amino acids. With V trimmed by 0 bases and J by 7 bases, 10 bases remained unmatched. CDR3 coding DNA: TGCGCCAGCAGCCAAGATGGACTAGCGGGAGGGCCTAGGGGGAATGAGCAGTTCTTC. It yields the protein CASSQDGLAGGPRGNEQFF.

The chain couples TRBV10-3 to TRBJ2-2, with a possible D match to TRBD2 (6 bases). Trimming shortened V by 10 bases and J by 4 bases, and 16 bases separated the two germline ends. In germline, CDR1 is ENHRY, CDR2 SYGVKD. The CDR3 contains 14 residues. The CDR3: CATSLEGGTGELFF. CDR3 sequence (DNA): TGTGCCACCTCCTTGGAGGGTGGCACCGGGGAGCTGTTTTTT.

The gene calls are TRBV29-1 and TRBJ2-5; perhaps TRBD1 as D (5 bases). The CDR3 loop spans 12 amino acids. The V and J ends lost 7 bases and 0 bases respectively, with 9 bases between them. Per germline, CDR1 SQVTM and CDR2 ANQGSEA. CDR3 sequence (DNA): TGCAGCGGGGGCGGAGACCAAGAGACCCAGTACTTC. The encoded protein is CSGGGDQETQYF. Looking up the rest from reference TRBV29-1 and TRBJ2-5 gives the full variable domain: SAVISQKPSRDICQRGTSLTIQCQVDSQVTMMFWYRQQPGQSLTLIATANQGSEATYESGFVIDKFPISRPNLTFSTLTVSNMSPEDSSIYLCSGGGDQETQYFGPGTRLLVL.

The V and J genes are TRBV7-2 and TRBJ1-6; the D is unclear. The CDR3 is 14 amino acids. Germline lookup yields CDR1 SGHTA and CDR2 FQGNSA. Trimming removed 2 bases at V and 7 bases at J, with 9 bases between. CDR3 sequence reads: CASSLYPQNSPLHF. CDR3 DNA sequence: TGTGCCAGCAGCTTATATCCCCAGAATTCACCCCTCCACTTT.

There are a few counts of this clone. The chain recombines TRBV15 with TRBJ2-1, with 7 bases matching TRBD2. The ends lost 4 bases at V and 0 bases at J; junction bases unmatched: 3. The CDR3 sequence is 15 residues long. CDR1 is LNHNV and CDR2 is YYDKDF in the germline V gene (reference sequence). The CDR3 loop is CATSIRGSSYNEQFF. In DNA form, the CDR3 reads TGTGCCACCAGCATTCGCGGGAGCTCCTACAATGAGCAGTTCTTC.

V and J are TRBV24-1 and TRBJ2-2; possible D gene TRBD1, 5 bases. Between the trimmed V and J ends, which lost 5 bases and 5 bases, there was a span of 11 bases. The CDR3 is 14 residues long. Germline lookup yields CDR1 KGHDR and CDR2 SFDVKD. CDR3: CATSGAGQTGELFF. The CDR3 bases are TGTGCCACCAGTGGGGCAGGGCAGACCGGGGAGCTGTTTTTT.

This clone has just a few counts. The chain is built from TRBV27 and TRBJ1-2, with a possible D match to TRBD1 (5 bases). The V end was cut by 3 bases, the J end by 6 bases, with 14 bases between. Looked up from germline, CDR1 is MNHEY and CDR2 is SMNVEV (reference sequence). CDR3 length equals 14 residues. CDR3 sequence: CASSFGLEGDGYTF. DNA of the CDR3: TGTGCCAGCAGTTTCGGGTTAGAAGGGGATGGCTACACCTTC.

V is TRBV28 and J is TRBJ1-6; 7 bases are shared with TRBD1. The junction had 9 bases not matched to a gene; V was cut back by 3 bases and J by 10 bases. Germline-derived CDR1 and CDR2 are MDHEN and SYDVKM. This CDR3 contains 15 residues. The CDR3 sequence: CASSFPTGLESPLHF. The CDR3 nucleotides are TGTGCCAGCAGTTTTCCGACAGGGTTAGAATCACCCCTCCACTTT.

This sequence joins TRBV7-6 and TRBJ1-2, with 7 nucleotides matching TRBD1. Germline CDR1 is SGHVS and CDR2 is FNYEAQ. Losses at the gene ends were 6 bases for V and 7 bases for J; bases not matched to a gene: 17. The CDR3 loop spans 16 amino acids. The DNA for the CDR3 is TGTGCCAGCAGTCCCGATCCCCAGGGGGGTTGGAGTGGCTACACCTTC. This sequence encodes CASSPDPQGGWSGYTF.

The CDR3 spells CASSEDRRVGGNQPQHF. The CDR3 bases are TGTGCCAGCAGTGAAGATCGGAGGGTTGGAGGCAATCAGCCCCAGCATTTT. This chain joins TRBV2 and TRBJ1-5, with no clear D. The CDR3 is 17 amino acids. Germline V lookup: CDR1 SNHLY, CDR2 FYNNEI. V lost 1 base and J 2 bases, leaving 15 bases between the germline ends.